This T cell receptor (beta chain) is drawn from a study of blood T cell repertoires in COVID-19. The CDR3 runs 14 residues. Germline assignment: CDR1 MRHNA and CDR2 SNTAGT. V lost 6 bases, J lost 2 bases, and 11 bases lay in between. Profiled with immunoSEQ multiplex PCR; TCRdb holds only in-frame clones, not every one. The repertoire consists of roughly 250,000 clones, with approximately 82% occurring once and the leading ten covering 1.5% to 2%. Sequenced: peripheral blood. The rearrangement joins TRBV6-4 to TRBJ2-1; D perhaps matches TRBD2 (5 bases). This TCR came from a woman of 80 years or more with acute or convalescent COVID-19. CDR3 sequence reads: CASRGGPPYNEQFF. The DNA of the CDR3 is TGTGCCAGCAGGGGCGGGCCCCCCTACAATGAGCAGTTCTTC.